This T cell receptor beta chain derives from a study of blood T cells in healthy people across ages. Next came a second PCR, run for about 7 to 12 cycles, which used a sample-barcoded 5' primer along with a J-beta primer mix. TCRdb itself ran the 5' RACE reads through MiXCR, one entry per CDR3 protein. The data contain about 1,600,000 distinct CDR3 sequences, roughly 45% of them singletons. Germline loops: CDR1 MGHRA, CDR2 YSYEKL. This CDR3 contains 16 residues. Of note for this clonotype: A junction boundary mismatches the germline segment, possibly from a read error.

The sequence was obtained from a woman aged 18-29 years in good health. Sequenced: blood. The V call is TRBV4-1, the J call TRBJ2-1; D could derive from TRBD1 or TRBD2 (5 bases each). Here the CDR3 reads CASGQGRGDLYNEQFF. For the CDR3, the DNA is TGCGCCAGCGGCCAAGGGAGAGGGGACCTTTACAATGAGCAGTTCTTC.